This TCR beta chain was documented in a study of PD-1 blockade in classical Hodgkin lymphoma. The assay was immunoSEQ multiplex PCR, and TCRdb's table has in-frame clones only and misses some. The profile covers 30,000 to 35,000 clones, with under 90% appearing a single time and around 0.79% taken by the ten largest. Described time point: cycle 4 day 1 (C4D1), after five to seven weeks of nivolumab. In every patient, relapse followed autologous stem cell transplantation, while exposure to brentuximab vedotin differed. Negative magnetic selection isolated CD4+ T cells from thawed PBMCs. This CDR3 has 14 amino acids. Trimming removed 7 bases at V and 2 bases at J, with 14 bases between. Germline V gives CDR1 LNHDA, CDR2 SQIVND (reference sequence).

Sequences were derived from CD4+ T cells from blood, sampled before the fourth cycle of nivolumab. J is TRBJ1-1 and V is TRBV19, with unresolved D. The clonotype originates from a human donor with classical Hodgkin lymphoma. Written as DNA, the CDR3 is TGTGCCAGTATTTCAGCTATACTCAACACTGAAGCTTTCTTT. This gives the protein CASISAILNTEAFF.